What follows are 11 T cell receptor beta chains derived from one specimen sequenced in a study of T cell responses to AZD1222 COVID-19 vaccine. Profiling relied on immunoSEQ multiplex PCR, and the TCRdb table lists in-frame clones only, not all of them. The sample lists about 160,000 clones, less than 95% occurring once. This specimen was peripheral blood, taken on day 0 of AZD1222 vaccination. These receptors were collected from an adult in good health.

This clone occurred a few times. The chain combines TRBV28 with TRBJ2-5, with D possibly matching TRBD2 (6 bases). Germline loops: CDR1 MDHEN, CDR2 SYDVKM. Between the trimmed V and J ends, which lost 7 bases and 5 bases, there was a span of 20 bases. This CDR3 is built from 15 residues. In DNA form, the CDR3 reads TGTGCCAGCATGACTAGGAGGATGGTCTGGGAGACCCAGTACTTC. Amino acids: CASMTRRMVWETQYF. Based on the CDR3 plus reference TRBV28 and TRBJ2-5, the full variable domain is DVKVTQSSRYLVKRTGEKVFLECVQDMDHENMFWYRQDPGLGLRLIYFSYDVKMKEKGDIPEGYSVSREKKERFSLILESASTNQTSMYLCASMTRRMVWETQYFGPGTRLLVL.

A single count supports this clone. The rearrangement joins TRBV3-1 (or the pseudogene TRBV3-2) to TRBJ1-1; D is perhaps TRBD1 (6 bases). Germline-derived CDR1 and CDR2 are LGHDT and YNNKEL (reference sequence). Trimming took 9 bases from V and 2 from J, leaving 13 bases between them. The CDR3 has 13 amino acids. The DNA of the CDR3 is TGTGCCAGTAGGGGGGAGAATAACACTGAAGCTTTCTTT. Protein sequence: CASRGENNTEAFF.

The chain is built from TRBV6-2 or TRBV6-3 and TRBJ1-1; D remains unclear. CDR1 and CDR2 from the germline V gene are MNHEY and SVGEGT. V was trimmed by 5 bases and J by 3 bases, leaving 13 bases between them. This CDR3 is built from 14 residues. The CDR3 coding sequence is TGTGCCAGCAGTCTCCTAAATAGAGACACTGAAGCTTTCTTT. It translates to CASSLLNRDTEAFF.

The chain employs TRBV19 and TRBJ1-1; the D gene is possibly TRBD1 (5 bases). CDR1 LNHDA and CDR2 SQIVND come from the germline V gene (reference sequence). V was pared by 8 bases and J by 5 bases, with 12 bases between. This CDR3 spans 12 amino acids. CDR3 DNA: TGTGCCAGTGCACTGGGGGGTACTGAAGCTTTCTTT. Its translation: CASALGGTEAFF.

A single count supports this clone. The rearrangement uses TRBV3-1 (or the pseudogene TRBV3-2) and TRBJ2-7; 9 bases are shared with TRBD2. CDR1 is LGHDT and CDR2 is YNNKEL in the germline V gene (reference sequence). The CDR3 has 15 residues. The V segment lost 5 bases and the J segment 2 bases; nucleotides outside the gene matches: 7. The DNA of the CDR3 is TGTGCCAGCAGCGGAATAGCGGGAGTGGCCTACGAGCAGTACTTC. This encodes CASSGIAGVAYEQYF.

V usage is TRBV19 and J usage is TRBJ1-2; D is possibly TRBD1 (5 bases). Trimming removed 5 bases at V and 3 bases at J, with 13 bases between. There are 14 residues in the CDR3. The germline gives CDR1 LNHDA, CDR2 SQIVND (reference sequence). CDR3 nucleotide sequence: TGTGCCAGTAGTCGGCAGGGAGGAGACTATGGCTACACCTTC. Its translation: CASSRQGGDYGYTF.

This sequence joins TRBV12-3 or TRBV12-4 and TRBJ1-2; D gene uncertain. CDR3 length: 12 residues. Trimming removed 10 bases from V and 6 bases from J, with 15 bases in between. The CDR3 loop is CATIQEKHGYTF. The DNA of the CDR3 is TGTGCCACCATTCAAGAGAAACATGGCTACACCTTC.

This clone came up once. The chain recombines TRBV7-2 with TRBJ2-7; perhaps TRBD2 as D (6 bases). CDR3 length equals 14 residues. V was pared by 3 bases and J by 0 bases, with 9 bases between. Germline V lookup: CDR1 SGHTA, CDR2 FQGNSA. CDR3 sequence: CASSFGGSSYEQYF. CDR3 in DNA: TGTGCCAGCAGCTTTGGGGGGAGCTCCTACGAGCAGTACTTC.

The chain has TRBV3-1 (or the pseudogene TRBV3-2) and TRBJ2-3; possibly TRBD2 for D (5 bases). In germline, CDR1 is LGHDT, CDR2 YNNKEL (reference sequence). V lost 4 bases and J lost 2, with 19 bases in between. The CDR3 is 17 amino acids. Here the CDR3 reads CASSRRSSGKNTDTQYF. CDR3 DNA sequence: TGTGCCAGCAGCCGGCGGTCGAGCGGAAAGAACACAGATACGCAGTATTTT.

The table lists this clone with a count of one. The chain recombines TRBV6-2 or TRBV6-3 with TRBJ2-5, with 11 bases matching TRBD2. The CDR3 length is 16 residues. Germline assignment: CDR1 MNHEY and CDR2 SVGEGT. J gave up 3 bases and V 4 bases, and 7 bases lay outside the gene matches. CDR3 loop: CASSSPGLAEEETQYF. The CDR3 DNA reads TGTGCCAGCAGTTCTCCGGGACTAGCGGAGGAAGAGACCCAGTACTTC.

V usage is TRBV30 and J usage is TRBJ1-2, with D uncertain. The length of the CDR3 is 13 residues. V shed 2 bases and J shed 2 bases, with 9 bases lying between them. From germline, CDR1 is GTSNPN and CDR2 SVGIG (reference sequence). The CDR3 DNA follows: TGTGCCTGGAGTTATACACCGAACTATGGCTACACCTTC. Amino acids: CAWSYTPNYGYTF. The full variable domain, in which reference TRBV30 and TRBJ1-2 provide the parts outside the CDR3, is SQTIHQWPATLVQPVGSPLSLECTVEGTSNPNLYWYRQAAGRGLQLLFYSVGIGQISSEVPQNLSASRPQDRQFILSSKKLLLSDSGFYLCAWSYTPNYGYTFGSGTRLTVV.